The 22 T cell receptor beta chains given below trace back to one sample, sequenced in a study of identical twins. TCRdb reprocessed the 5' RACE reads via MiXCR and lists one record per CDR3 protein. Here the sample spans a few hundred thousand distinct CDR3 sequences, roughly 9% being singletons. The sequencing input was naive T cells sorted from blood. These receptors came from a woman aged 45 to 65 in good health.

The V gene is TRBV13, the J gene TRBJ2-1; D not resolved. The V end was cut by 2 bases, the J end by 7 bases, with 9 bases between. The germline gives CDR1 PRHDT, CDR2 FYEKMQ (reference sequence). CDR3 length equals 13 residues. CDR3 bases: TGTGCCAGCAGCTTATCGGGTTGGAATGAGCAGTTCTTC. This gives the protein CASSLSGWNEQFF.

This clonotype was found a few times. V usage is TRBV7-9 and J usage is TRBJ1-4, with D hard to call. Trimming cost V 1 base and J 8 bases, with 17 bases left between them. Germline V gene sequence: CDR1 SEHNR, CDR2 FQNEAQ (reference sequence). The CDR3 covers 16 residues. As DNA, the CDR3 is TGTGCCAGCAGCTTAGTGGGTTGGGATCCCGTCGAAAAACTGTTTTTT. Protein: CASSLVGWDPVEKLFF.

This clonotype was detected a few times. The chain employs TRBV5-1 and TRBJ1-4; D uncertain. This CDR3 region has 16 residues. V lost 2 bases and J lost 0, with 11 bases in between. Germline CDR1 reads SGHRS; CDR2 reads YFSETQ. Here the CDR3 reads CASSFSRQPTNEKLFF. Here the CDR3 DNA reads TGCGCCAGCAGCTTTTCCAGACAACCAACTAATGAAAAACTGTTTTTT.

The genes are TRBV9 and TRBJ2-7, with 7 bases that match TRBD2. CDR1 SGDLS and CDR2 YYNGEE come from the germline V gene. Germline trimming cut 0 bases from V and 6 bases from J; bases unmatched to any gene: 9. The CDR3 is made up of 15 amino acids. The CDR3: CASSVEGAGASEQYF. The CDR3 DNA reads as TGTGCCAGCAGCGTAGAAGGCGCGGGAGCATCCGAGCAGTACTTC.

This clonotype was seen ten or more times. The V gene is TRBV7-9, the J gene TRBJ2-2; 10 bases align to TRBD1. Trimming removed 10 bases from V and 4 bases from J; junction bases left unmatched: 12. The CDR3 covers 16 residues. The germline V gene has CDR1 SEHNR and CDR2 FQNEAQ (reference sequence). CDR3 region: CAIRTGGLRSTGELFF. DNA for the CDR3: TGTGCCATCAGGACAGGGGGACTGCGAAGCACCGGGGAGCTGTTTTTT.

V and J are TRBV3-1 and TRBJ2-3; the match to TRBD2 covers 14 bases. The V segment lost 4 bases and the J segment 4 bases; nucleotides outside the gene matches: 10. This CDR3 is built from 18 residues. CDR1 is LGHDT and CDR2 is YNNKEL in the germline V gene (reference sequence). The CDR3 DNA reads TGTGCCAGCAGCCGTTCCGGGACTAGCGGGAGTGTTCCAGATACGCAGTATTTT. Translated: CASSRSGTSGSVPDTQYF.

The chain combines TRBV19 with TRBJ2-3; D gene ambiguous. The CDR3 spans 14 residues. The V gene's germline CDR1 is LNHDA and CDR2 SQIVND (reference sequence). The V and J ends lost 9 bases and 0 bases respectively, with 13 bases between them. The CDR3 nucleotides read TGTGCCAGCTGGGGTCCCAGGAGCACAGATACGCAGTATTTT. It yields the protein CASWGPRSTDTQYF.

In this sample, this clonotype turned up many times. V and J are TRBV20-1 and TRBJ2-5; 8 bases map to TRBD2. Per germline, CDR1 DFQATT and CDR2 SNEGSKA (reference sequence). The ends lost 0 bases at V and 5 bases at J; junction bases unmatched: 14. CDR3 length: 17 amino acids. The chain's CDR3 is CSAREGGSGRRGETQYF. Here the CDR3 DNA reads TGCAGTGCTAGAGAGGGTGGAAGCGGGAGAAGGGGGGAGACCCAGTACTTC.

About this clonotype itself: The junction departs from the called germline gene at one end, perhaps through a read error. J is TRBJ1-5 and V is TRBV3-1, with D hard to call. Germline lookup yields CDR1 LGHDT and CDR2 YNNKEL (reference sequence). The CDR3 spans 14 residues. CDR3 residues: CARSFTHSNQPQHF. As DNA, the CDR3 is TGTGCCCGCAGCTTCACCCATAGCAATCAGCCCCAGCATTTT.

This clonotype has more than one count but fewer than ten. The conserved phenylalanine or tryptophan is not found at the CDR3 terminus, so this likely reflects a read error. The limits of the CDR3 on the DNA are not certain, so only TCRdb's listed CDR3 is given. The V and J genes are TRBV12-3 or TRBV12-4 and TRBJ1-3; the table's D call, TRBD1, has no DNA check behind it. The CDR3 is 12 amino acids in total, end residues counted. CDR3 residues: CASSFGTGQMIV.

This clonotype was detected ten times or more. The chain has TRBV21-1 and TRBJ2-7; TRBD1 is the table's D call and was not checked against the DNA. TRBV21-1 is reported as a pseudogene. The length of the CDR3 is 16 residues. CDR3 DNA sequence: TGTGCCAGCAGCAAAGGGGGACAGGGGGCCCTCTACGAGCAGTACTTC. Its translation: CASSKGGQGALYEQYF.

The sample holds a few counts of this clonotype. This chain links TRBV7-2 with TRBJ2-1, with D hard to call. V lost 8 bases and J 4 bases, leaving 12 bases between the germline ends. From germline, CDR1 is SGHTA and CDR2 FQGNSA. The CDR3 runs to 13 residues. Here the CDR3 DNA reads TGTGCCAGCCGTCAGCCCCCTTACAATGAGCAGTTCTTC. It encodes CASRQPPYNEQFF.

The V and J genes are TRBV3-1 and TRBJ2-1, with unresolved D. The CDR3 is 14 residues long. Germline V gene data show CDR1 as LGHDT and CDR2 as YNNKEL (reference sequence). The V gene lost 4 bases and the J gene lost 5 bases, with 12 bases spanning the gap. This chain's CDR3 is CASSRANSDNEQFF. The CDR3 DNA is TGTGCCAGCAGCCGGGCCAACAGCGACAATGAGCAGTTCTTC.

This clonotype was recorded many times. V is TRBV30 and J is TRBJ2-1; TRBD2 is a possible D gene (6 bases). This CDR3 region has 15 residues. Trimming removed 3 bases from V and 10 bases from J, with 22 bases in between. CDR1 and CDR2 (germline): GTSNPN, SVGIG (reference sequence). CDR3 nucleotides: TGTGCCTGGAGCCCCGCGGGGCCCCTCAAATTGGAGCAGTTCTTC. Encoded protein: CAWSPAGPLKLEQFF.

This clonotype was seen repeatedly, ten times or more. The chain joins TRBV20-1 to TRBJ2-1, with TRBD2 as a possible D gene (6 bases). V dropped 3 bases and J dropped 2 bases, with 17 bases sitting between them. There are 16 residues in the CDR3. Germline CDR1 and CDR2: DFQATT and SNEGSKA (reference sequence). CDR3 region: CSASEEGRIPYNEQFF. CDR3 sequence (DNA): TGCAGTGCTAGTGAGGAGGGGAGGATCCCCTACAATGAGCAGTTCTTC.

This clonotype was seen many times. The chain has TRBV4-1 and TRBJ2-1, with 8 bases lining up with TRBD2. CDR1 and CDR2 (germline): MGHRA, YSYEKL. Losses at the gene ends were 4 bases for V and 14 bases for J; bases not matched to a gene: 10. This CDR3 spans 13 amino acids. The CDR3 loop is CASSLGQREKKFF. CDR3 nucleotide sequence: TGCGCCAGCAGCCTAGGCCAGCGGGAGAAGAAGTTCTTC.

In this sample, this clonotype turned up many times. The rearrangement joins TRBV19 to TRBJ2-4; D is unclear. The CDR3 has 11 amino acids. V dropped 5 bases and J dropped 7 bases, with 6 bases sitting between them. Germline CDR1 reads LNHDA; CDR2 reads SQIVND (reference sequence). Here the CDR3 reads CASSLANIQYF. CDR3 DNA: TGTGCCAGTAGTTTGGCGAACATTCAGTACTTC.

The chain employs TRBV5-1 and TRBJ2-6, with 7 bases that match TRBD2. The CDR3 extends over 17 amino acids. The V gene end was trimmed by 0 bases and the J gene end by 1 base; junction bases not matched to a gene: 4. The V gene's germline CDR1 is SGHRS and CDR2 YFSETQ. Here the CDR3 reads CASSLASGISGANVLTF. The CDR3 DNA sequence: TGCGCCAGCAGCTTGGCTAGCGGAATATCTGGGGCCAACGTCCTGACTTTC.

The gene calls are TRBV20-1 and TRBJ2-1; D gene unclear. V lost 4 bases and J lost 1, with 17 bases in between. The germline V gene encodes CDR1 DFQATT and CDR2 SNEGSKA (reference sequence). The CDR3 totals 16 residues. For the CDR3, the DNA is TGCAGTGCTATGGGCCTTGGAGAAACGTCCTACAATGAGCAGTTCTTC. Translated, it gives CSAMGLGETSYNEQFF.

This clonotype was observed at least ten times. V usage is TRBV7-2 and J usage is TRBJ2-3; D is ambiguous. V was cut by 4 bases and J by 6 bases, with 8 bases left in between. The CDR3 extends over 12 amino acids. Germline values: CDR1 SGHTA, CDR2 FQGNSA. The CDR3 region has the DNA TGTGCCAGCAGCTCTAGTTTGGATACGCAGTATTTT. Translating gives CASSSSLDTQYF.

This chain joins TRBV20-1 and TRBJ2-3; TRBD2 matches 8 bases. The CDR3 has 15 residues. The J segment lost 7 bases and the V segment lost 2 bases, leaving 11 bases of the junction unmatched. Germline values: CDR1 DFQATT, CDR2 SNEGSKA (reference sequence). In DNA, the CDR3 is TGCAGTGCTAGACAACTAGCGGTTGCACGAAATACGCAGTATTTT. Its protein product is CSARQLAVARNTQYF.

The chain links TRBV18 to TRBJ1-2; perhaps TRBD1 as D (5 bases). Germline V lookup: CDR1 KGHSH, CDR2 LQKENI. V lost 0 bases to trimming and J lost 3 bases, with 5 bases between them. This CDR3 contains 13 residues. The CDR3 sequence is CASSPPGDYGYTF. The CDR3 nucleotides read TGTGCCAGCTCACCACCAGGGGACTATGGCTACACCTTC.